Here is one T cell receptor beta chain with its context. Its specificity is not known. Clones were sequenced by immunoSEQ multiplex PCR, and TCRdb holds only the in-frame ones, with some missing. Of around 94,000 clones in the sample, 90% to 95% were seen once. The data were obtained in a study of T cells in pancreatic ductal adenocarcinoma. Whole-study findings and limits: Comparisons of tumor and blood clonality may show falsely lower tumor diversity.

The trim removed 6 bases at V and 0 bases at J, leaving 10 bases unmatched. The germline gives CDR1 LNHDA, CDR2 SQIVND (reference sequence). This CDR3 is built from 17 residues. No neoadjuvant therapy was given to the selected pancreatic ductal adenocarcinoma patients before their surgery. Material for sequencing was PBMCs. The chain combines TRBV19 with TRBJ2-1; 8 bases are a match to TRBD2. This clonotype was sampled from a human donor with pancreatic ductal adenocarcinoma. CDR3 DNA: TGTGCCAGTAGGGGGTCTAGCGGGCTCAACTCCTACAATGAGCAGTTCTTC. Protein product: CASRGSSGLNSYNEQFF.